The clone carrying this TCR beta chain has a handful of counts. As yet, its antigen is unknown. Trimming took 0 bases from V and 0 from J, leaving 9 bases between them. There are 16 residues in the CDR3. Germline values: CDR1 LGHDT, CDR2 YNNKEL (reference sequence). These data belong to a study of T cell repertoires in cytomegalovirus infection. About the research overall: Both recently identified HLA-C-restricted and well-studied HLA-B-restricted CMV epitopes were used in the study. Public TCR beta signature analysis indicated the presence of both CMV infection and matching HLA type.

Overall study results and limits: Using cumulative public TCR beta family frequency, the authors identified those who carried CMV together with the relevant HLA. CMV-specific TCR beta clonotypes restricted by HLA-C dominated the ex vivo response.

TCRdb redid the calling of the reads with MiXCR, one entry per CDR3 protein. This repertoire shows 310,000 or so distinct CDR3 sequences, approximately 25% found once; its top ten account for about an eighth. This receptor was identified in a human donor in good health (CMV status not recorded). Some clones in this sample may be carry-over from other donors' samples. The sequencing used cultured PBMCs, collected from culture after CMV antigen stimulation. J is TRBJ2-1 and V is TRBV3-1; the D call may be TRBD1 or TRBD2 (5 bases each). The CDR3 DNA sequence: TGTGCCAGCAGCCAAGATTTCGGGGCCTCCTACAATGAGCAGTTCTTC. This codes for CASSQDFGASYNEQFF.